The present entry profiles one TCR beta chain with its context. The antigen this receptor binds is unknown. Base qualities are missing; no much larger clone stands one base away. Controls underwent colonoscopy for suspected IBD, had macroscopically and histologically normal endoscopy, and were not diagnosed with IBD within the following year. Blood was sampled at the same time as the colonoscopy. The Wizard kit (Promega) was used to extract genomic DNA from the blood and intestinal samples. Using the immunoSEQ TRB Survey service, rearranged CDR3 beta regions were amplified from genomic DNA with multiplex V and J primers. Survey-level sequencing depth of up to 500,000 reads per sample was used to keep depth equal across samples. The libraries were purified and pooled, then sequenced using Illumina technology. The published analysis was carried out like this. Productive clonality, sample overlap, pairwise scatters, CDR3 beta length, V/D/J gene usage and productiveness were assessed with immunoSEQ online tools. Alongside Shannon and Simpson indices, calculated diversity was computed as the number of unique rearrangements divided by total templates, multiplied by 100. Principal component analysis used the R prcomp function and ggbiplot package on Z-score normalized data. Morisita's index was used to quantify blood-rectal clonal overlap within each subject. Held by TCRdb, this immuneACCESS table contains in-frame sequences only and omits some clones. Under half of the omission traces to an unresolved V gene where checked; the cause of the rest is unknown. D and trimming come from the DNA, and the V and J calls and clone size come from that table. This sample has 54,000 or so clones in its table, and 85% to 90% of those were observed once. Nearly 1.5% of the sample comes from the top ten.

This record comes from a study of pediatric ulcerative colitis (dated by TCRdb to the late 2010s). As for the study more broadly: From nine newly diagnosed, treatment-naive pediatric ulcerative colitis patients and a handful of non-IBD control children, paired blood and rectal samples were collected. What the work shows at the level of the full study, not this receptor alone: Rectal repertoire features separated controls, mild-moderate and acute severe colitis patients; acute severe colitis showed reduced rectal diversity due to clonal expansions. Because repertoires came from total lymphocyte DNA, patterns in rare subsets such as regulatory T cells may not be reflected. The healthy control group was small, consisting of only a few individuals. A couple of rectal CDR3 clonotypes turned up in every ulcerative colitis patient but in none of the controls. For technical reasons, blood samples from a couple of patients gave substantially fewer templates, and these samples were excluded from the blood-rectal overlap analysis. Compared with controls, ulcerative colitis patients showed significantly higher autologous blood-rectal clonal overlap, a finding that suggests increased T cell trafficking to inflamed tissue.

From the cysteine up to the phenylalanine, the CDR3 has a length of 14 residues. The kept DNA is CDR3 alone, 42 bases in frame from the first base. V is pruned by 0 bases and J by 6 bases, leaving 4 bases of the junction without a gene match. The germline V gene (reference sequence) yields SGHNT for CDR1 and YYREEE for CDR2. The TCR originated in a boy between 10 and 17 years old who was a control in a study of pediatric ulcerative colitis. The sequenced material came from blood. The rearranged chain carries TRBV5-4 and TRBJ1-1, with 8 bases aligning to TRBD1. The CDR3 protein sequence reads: CASSLEVRGPEAFF. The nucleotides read TGTGCCAGCAGCTTGGAAGTCAGGGGGCCTGAAGCTTTCTTT.